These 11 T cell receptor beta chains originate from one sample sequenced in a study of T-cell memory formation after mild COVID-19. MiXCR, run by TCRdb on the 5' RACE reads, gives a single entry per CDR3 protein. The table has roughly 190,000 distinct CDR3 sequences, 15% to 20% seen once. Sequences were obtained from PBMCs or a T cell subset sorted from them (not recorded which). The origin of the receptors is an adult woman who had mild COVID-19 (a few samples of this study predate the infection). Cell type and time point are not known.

The CDR3 bases are TGTGCCAGCAGGGTCTCGCCTAGCACAGATACGCAGTATTTT. Translating it yields CASRVSPSTDTQYF. This sequence joins TRBV6-5 and TRBJ2-3; D not certain. Trimming left V 6 bases short and J 0 bases short, with 10 bases between. The CDR3 has 14 residues. Germline lookup yields CDR1 MNHEY and CDR2 SVGAGI.

The CDR3 spells CASSYSGTLNTEAFF. DNA of the CDR3: TGTGCCAGCAGTTACTCGGGGACACTGAACACTGAAGCTTTCTTT. The rearrangement joins TRBV6-2 or TRBV6-3 to TRBJ1-1, with D perhaps TRBD1 (6 bases). The CDR3 is made up of 15 amino acids. The V gene's germline CDR1 is MNHEY and CDR2 SVGEGT. Trimming took 0 bases from V and 0 from J, leaving 8 bases between them.

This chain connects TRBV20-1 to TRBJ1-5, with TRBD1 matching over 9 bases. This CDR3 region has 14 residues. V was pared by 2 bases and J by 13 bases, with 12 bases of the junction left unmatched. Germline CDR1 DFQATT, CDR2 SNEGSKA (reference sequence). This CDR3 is CSARHTRTGVLQHF. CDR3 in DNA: TGCAGTGCTAGACATACTCGGACAGGGGTATTGCAGCATTTT.

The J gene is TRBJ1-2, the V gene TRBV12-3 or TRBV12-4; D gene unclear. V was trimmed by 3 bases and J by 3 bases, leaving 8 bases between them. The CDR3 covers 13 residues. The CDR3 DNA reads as TGTGCCAGCAGTTTCTCCCAGTACTATGGCTACACCTTC. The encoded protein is CASSFSQYYGYTF.

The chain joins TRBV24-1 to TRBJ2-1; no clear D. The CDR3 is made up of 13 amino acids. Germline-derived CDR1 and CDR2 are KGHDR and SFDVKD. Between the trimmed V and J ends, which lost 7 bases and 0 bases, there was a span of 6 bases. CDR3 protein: CATRASSYNEQFF. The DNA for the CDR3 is TGTGCCACCAGGGCGAGCTCCTACAATGAGCAGTTCTTC.

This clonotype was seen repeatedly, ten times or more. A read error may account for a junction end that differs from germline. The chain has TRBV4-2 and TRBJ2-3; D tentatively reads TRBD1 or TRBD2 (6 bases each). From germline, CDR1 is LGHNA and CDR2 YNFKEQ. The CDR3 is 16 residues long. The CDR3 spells CASSQVLGGFSDTQYF. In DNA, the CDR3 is TGTGCCAGCAGTCAAGTTCTAGGGGGGTTCTCAGATACGCAGTATTTT.

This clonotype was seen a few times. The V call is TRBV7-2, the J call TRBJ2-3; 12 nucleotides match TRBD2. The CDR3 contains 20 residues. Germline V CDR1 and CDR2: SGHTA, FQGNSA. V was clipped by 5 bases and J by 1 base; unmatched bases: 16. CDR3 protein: CASSPRVLAGGVVGTDTQYF. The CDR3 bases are TGTGCCAGCAGCCCTAGGGTCCTAGCGGGAGGGGTGGTGGGCACAGATACGCAGTATTTT.

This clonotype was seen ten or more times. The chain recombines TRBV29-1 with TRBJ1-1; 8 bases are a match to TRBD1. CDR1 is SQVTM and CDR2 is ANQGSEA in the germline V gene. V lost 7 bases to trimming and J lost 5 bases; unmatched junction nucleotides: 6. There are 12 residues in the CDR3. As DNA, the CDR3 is TGCAGCGCCCGACAGGGGAGGACTGAAGCTTTCTTT. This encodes CSARQGRTEAFF.

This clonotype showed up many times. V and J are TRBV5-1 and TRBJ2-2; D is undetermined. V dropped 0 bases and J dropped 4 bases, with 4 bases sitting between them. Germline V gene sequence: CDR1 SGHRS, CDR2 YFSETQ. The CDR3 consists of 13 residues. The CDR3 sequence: CASSLAPTGELFF. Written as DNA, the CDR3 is TGCGCCAGCAGCTTGGCGCCCACCGGGGAGCTGTTTTTT.

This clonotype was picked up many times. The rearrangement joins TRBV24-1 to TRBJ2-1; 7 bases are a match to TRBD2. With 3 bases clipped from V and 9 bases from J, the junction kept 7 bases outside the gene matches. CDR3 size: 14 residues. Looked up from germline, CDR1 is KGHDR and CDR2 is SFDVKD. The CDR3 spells CATSDATSAGEQFF. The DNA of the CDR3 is TGTGCCACCAGTGATGCAACTAGCGCGGGTGAGCAGTTCTTC.

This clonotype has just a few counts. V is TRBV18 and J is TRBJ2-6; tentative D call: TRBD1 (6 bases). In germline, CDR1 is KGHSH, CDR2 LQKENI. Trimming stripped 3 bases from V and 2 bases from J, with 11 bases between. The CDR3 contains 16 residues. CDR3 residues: CASSPGQGPGANVLTF. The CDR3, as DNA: TGTGCCAGCTCACCCGGGCAGGGGCCTGGGGCCAACGTCCTGACTTTC.